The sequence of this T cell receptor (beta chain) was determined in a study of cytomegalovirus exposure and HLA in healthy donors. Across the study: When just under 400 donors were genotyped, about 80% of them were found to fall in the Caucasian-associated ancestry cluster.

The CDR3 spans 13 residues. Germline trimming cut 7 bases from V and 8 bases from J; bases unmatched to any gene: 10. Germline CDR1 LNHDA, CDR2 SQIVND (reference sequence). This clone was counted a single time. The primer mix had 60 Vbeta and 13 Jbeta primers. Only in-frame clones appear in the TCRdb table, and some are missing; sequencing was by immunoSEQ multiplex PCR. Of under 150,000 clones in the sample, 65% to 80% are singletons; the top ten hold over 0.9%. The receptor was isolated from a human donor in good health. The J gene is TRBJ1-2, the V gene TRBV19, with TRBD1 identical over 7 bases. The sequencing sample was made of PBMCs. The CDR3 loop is CASTPWDRRGYTF. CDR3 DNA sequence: TGTGCCAGTACCCCCTGGGACAGACGAGGCTACACCTTC.